This T cell receptor (beta chain) was captured by sequencing in a study of shared clonotypes between healthy human individuals (dated by TCRdb to about 2020). At the level of the whole study: A couple of women and a few men aged 18 to 49 years were included in the cohort. To increase sequencing depth and limit assay-specific biases, different laboratories used diverse techniques to prepare libraries and sequence TCR repertoires. To estimate repertoire size and how much clonotype sharing occurs between individuals, the study deeply sequenced the blood TCR repertoires of 5 or 6 healthy adults. For each donor, CD4 naive and CD4 memory were each run on three plates, CD8 naive on two plates, and CD8 memory on one plate. Between about 0.85 and 9.5 billion PBMCs per donor were obtained by leukapheresis.

Here is what the overall study found, with its caveats: Rarefaction of sorted-subset datasets indicated incomplete sequencing despite the large sequencing depth. Naive subsets generally had larger estimated clonotype richness than memory subsets. Based on pairwise subsampling, the degree of clonotype sharing among donors was expected to be affected by sequencing depth. Higher generation probabilities were observed for clonotypes shared by all four sorted-subset donors than for non-shared clonotypes. Sharing across a few donors was observed for about 4.8% of naive CD4, around 3.5% of naive CD8, roughly 2.3% of memory CD4, and roughly 0.4% of memory CD8 clonotypes. Because the study included a small number of donors, the genetic and exposure-history diversity represented was limited. Only blood was sampled, and tissue TCR repertoires likely differ from those in blood.

Points on this clone: Its antigen has not been determined. Qualities for individual bases were not recorded, and no much larger clone is one base off.

The CDR3 numbers 16 residues from cysteine through phenylalanine. Of the read, only the CDR3 DNA is kept; its 48 bases are in frame from base 1. In the germline V gene, CDR1 corresponds to MNHEY and CDR2 to SVGAGI. Germline trimming: 2 bases from V, 4 bases from J; junction bases outside gene matches: 11. CD8 naive samples were CD45RO-negative cells positively selected for CCR7, giving a CD45RA+CCR7+ population that excluded TemRA cells. Donors were healthy HIV-negative adults with no recently reported acute infections or vaccinations. Every donor was a Caucasian adult residing in Nashville, Tennessee, USA. Blood was collected by leukapheresis, and PBMCs were isolated by Ficoll-Histopaque density gradient centrifugation and then cryopreserved in liquid nitrogen vapor phase. Purity and quantity of every magnetically sorted T cell population were checked by analytical flow cytometry. Genomic DNA was isolated from each sorted fraction and quantified by UV absorbance on a Nanodrop 2000c.

Using the deep immunoSEQ assay, TCR CDR3 regions were amplified from genomic DNA by multiplex PCR. For each cell subset, the extracted genomic DNA was distributed evenly across all wells of several immunoSEQ 96-well plates, and each plate served as one replicate. Each replicate PCR for sorted subsets received around 0.2 ug genomic DNA, equal to around 32,000 T cell genomes. Purified libraries were measured with a Qubit 3.0 fluorometer, size-checked on a Bioanalyzer 2100, and measured again with the KAPA Library Quantification kit. Each immunoSEQ 96-well plate was sequenced on its own single-read 150-cycle Illumina NextSeq 550 flow cell. In the source study's methods: The immunoSEQ output contained only junctional sequences without quality scores, so filtering could not match that applied to full-length reads. Sequences were annotated with PyIR, a Python wrapper for IgBLAST v1.9, using IMGT germline references to assign V/J genes and CDR3. Reads were removed for weak V/J assignments (E-value above 1e-6), missing CDR3, stop codons, out-of-frame junctions, or ambiguous translated residues. V3J clonotypes were defined as sequences sharing the same inferred V gene, J gene, and CDR3 amino acid sequence. Percentage overlap between repertoires was calculated by dividing the number of shared unique clonotypes by the size of the smaller repertoire. RTK rarefaction, the Chao1 estimator, and Recon v2.1 estimates of unobserved clonotypes were used to assess repertoire richness. Generation probabilities were computed with OLGA for all TCRbeta clonotypes obtained by the gDNA method from several donors. Imported from immuneACCESS, the table was reduced by TCRdb to in-frame sequences with V and J called. These copies leave out some clones; in studies compared against another copy, an unresolved V gene accounts for under half, and the cause of the remainder is not known. That table supplies the V and J calls and clone size; D and trimming were determined from the DNA. This sample comprises roughly 770,000 clones, 90% to 98% of them detected only once. The top ten hold approximately 0.2% of the sample.

The rearrangement combines TRBV6-5 with TRBJ2-7; TRBD2 lines up with 7 middle nucleotides. Material: naive CD8+ T cells sorted from blood. The sample's cell subset or site label, in plain terms: CD45RA+CCR7+. This TCR was recovered from a man aged 25-40 years in good health. The sequenced DNA: TGTGCCAGCAGTTACGGGGCTAGCGGCAGTGCATACGAGCAGTACTTC. It specifies CASSYGASGSAYEQYF.